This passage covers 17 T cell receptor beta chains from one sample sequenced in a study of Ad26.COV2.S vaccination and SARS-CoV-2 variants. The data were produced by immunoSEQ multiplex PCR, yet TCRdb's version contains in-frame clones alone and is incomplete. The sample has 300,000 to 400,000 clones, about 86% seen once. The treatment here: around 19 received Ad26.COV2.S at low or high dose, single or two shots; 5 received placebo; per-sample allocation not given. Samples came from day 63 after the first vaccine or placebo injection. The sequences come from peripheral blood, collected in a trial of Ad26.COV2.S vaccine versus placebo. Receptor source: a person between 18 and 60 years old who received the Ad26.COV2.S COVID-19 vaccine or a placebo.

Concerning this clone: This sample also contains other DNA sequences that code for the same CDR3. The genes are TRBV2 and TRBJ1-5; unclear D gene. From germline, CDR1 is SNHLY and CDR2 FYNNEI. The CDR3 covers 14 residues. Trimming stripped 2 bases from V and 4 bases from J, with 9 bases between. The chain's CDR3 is CASSETGGNQPQHF. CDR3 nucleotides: TGTGCCAGCAGTGAAACCGGAGGAAATCAGCCCCAGCATTTT. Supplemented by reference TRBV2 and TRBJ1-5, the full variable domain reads EPEVTQTPSHQVTQMGQEVILRCVPISNHLYFYWYRQILGQKVEFLVSFYNNEISEKSEIFDDQFSVERPDGSNFTLKIRSTKLEDSAMYFCASSETGGNQPQHFGDGTRLSIL.

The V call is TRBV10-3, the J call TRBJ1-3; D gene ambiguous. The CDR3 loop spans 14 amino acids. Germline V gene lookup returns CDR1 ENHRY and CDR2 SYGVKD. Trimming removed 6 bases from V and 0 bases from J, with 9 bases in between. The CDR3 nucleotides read TGTGCCATCAGCCTGGGCGGCTCTGGAAACACCATATATTTT. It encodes CAISLGGSGNTIYF.

For the CDR3, the DNA is TGTGCCTGGACTGCCGGGACAGGAGTTAATCAGCCCCAGCATTTT. This translates into CAWTAGTGVNQPQHF. The rearrangement links TRBV30 to TRBJ1-5; 8 positions match TRBD1. The germline CDR1 and CDR2 sequences are GTSNPN and SVGIG (reference sequence). The CDR3 consists of 15 residues. V lost 4 bases, J lost 4 bases, and 9 bases stayed unmatched.

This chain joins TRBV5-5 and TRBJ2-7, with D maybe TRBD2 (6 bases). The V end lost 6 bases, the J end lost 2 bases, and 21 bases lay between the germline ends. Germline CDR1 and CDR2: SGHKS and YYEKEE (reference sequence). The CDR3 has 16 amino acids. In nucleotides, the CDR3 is TGTGCCAGCACTTTGGGGGGTCTTAACCATGCCTACGAGCAGTACTTC. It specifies CASTLGGLNHAYEQYF.

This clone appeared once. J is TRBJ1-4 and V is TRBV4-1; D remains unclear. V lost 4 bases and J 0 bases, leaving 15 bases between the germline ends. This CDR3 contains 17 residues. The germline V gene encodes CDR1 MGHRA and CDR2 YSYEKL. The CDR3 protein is CASSLRPVGATNEKLFF. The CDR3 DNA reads TGCGCCAGCAGCCTTCGACCGGTGGGCGCAACTAATGAAAAACTGTTTTTT.

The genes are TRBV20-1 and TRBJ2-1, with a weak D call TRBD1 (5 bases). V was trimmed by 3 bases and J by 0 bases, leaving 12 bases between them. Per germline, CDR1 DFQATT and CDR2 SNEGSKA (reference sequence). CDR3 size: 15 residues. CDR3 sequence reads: CSASRGSISYNEQFF. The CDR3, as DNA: TGCAGTGCTAGTAGGGGATCTATCTCCTACAATGAGCAGTTCTTC.

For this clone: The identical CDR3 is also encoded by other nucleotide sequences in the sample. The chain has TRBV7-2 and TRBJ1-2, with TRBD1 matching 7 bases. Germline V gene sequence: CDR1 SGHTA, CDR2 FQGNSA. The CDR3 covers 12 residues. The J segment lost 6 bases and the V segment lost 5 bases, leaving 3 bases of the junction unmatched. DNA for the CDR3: TGTGCCAGCAGCCCTACAGGGGATGGCTACACCTTC. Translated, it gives CASSPTGDGYTF.

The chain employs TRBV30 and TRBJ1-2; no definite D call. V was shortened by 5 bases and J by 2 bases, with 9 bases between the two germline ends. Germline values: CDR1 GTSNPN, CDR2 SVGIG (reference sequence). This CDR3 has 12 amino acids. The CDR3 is CAWDSGNYGYTF. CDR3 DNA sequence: TGTGCCTGGGACTCCGGGAACTATGGCTACACCTTC.

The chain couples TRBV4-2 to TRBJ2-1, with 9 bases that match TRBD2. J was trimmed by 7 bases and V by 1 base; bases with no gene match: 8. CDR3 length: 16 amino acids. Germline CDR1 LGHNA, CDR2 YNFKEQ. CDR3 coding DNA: TGTGCCAGCAGCCAAGGCGGGGGGGCCGAGTCTAATGAGCAGTTCTTC. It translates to CASSQGGGAESNEQFF.

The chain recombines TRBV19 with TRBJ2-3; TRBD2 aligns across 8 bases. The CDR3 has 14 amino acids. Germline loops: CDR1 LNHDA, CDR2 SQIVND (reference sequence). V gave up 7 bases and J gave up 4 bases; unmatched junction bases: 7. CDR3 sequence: CASTRRGAADTQYF. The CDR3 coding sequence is TGTGCCAGTACCAGGCGGGGGGCAGCAGATACGCAGTATTTT.

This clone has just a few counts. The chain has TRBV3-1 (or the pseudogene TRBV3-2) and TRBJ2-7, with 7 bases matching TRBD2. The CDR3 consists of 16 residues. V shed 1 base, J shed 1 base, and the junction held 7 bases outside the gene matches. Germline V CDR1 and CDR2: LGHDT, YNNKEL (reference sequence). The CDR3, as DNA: TGTGCCAGCAGCCAAGTGGGTGGAGCGGGGTCCTACGAGCAGTACTTC. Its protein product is CASSQVGGAGSYEQYF.

The CDR3 loop reads CASSPSIGQGAEAFF. The CDR3, as DNA: TGTGCCAGCTCACCCTCAATAGGACAGGGAGCTGAAGCTTTCTTT. The genes are TRBV18 and TRBJ1-1; 8 bases align to TRBD1. J lost 6 bases, V lost 3 bases, and 9 bases had no gene match. Germline CDR1 is KGHSH and CDR2 is LQKENI. The CDR3 consists of 15 residues.

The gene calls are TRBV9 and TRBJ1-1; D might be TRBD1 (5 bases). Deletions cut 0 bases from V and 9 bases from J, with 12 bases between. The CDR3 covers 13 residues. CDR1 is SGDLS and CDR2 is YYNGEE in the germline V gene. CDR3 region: CASSVVQAPKAFF. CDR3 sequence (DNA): TGTGCCAGCAGCGTAGTACAGGCCCCGAAAGCTTTCTTT.

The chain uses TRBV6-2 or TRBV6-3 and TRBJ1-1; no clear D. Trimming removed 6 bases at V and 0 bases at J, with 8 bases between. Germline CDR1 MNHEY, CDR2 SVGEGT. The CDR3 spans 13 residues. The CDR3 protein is CASSDPLNTEAFF. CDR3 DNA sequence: TGTGCCAGCAGCGACCCTTTGAACACTGAAGCTTTCTTT.

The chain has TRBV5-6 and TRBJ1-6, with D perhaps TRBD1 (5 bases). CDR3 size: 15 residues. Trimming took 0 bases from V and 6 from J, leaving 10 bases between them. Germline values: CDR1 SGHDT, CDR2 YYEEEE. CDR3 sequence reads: CASSLAAGTNSPLHF. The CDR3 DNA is TGTGCCAGCAGCTTGGCCGCAGGGACTAATTCACCCCTCCACTTT. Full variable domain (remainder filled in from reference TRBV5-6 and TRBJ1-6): DAGVTQSPTHLIKTRGQQVTLRCSPKSGHDTVSWYQQALGQGPQFIFQYYEEEERQRGNFPDRFSGHQFPNYSSELNVNALLLGDSALYLCASSLAAGTNSPLHFGNGTRLTVT.

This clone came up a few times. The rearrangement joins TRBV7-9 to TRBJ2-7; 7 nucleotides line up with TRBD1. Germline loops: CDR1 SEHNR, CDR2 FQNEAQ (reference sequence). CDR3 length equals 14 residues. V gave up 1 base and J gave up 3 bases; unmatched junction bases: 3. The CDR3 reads CASSLGQGFYEQYF. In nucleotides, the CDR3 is TGTGCCAGCAGCTTAGGACAGGGTTTCTACGAGCAGTACTTC.

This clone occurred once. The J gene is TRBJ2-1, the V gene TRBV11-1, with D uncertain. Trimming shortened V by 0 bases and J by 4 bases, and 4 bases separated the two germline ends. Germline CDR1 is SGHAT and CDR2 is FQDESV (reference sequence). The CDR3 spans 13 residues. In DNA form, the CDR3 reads TGTGCCAGCAGCTTAGCGTTATACAATGAGCAGTTCTTC. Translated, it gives CASSLALYNEQFF.